The 30 T cell receptor beta chains listed next were all sequenced from one sample in a study of blood T cell repertoires in COVID-19. Only in-frame clones appear in the TCRdb table, and some are missing; sequencing was by immunoSEQ multiplex PCR. The data contain 80,000 to 100,000 clones, about 89% of them singletons. The sample was peripheral blood. The receptors originated from a human donor with active COVID-19. The donor label of this sample is uncertain.

The V gene is TRBV27, the J gene TRBJ2-1; 14 bases are shared with TRBD2. Germline loops: CDR1 MNHEY, CDR2 SMNVEV (reference sequence). J was trimmed by 7 bases and V by 4 bases; bases with no gene match: 3. The CDR3 has 15 residues. CDR3 protein: CASSSGTSGGNEQFF. CDR3 bases: TGTGCCAGCAGTTCCGGGACTAGCGGGGGTAATGAGCAGTTCTTC.

This sequence joins TRBV4-1 and TRBJ1-1, with D possibly matching TRBD1 (5 bases). The CDR3 has 17 residues. The germline V and J ends were trimmed by 4 bases and 4 bases, with 22 bases remaining between them. Germline loops: CDR1 MGHRA, CDR2 YSYEKL. Written as DNA, the CDR3 is TGCGCCAGCAGCCCCCCTCGAGGCAGGGACTATAGCACTGAAGCTTTCTTT. Its protein is CASSPPRGRDYSTEAFF.

The chain carries TRBV10-2 and TRBJ2-5, with TRBD1 matching 7 bases. Germline CDR1 WSHSY, CDR2 SAAADI. This CDR3 comprises 16 residues. Trimming at V came to 3 bases and at J to 2 bases, leaving 9 bases not matched to a gene. This CDR3 is CASSDRTGEGQETQYF. CDR3 coding DNA: TGCGCCAGCAGTGATCGAACAGGGGAAGGGCAAGAGACCCAGTACTTC.

The chain combines TRBV9 with TRBJ2-7; TRBD1 matches 10 bases. This CDR3 has 14 residues. Germline V gene lookup returns CDR1 SGDLS and CDR2 YYNGEE. J lost 3 bases, V lost 3 bases, and 3 bases had no gene match. The CDR3 sequence is CASSGTGGIYEQYF. In nucleotides, the CDR3 is TGTGCCAGCAGCGGGACAGGGGGAATCTACGAGCAGTACTTC. Full variable domain (rest looked up from reference TRBV9 and TRBJ2-7): DSGVTQTPKHLITATGQRVTLRCSPRSGDLSVYWYQQSLDQGLQFLIQYYNGEERAKGNILERFSAQQFPDLHSELNLSSLELGDSALYFCASSGTGGIYEQYFGPGTRLTVT.

CDR3 protein: CASSQVQNEQFF. CDR3 coding DNA: TGTGCCAGCAGCCAGGTTCAGAATGAGCAGTTCTTC. The chain is built from TRBV7-9 and TRBJ2-1, with unresolved D. This CDR3 is built from 12 residues. The V gene lost 5 bases and the J gene lost 7 bases, with 9 bases spanning the gap. In germline, CDR1 is SEHNR, CDR2 FQNEAQ (reference sequence).

This clone was counted a few times. The CDR3 coding sequence is TGTGCCAGCAGATATATTCTGACAGGGGCTGAAGCTTTCTTT. This codes for CASRYILTGAEAFF. V and J are TRBV28 and TRBJ1-1, with 8 bases lining up with TRBD1. Per germline, CDR1 MDHEN and CDR2 SYDVKM. CDR3 length equals 14 residues. After removal of 6 bases from V and 6 bases from J, the junction contained 9 bases not matched to a gene.

V and J are TRBV5-4 and TRBJ2-7; TRBD1 matches 10 bases. Germline CDR1 SGHNT, CDR2 YYREEE (reference sequence). The CDR3 is made up of 15 amino acids. J lost 4 bases, V lost 0 bases, and 4 bases had no gene match. In DNA form, the CDR3 reads TGTGCCAGCAGCTTGGTGGGGACAGGGGTATACGAGCAGTACTTC. Residues: CASSLVGTGVYEQYF.

The chain uses TRBV2 and TRBJ2-7; D unclear. Germline CDR1 is SNHLY and CDR2 is FYNNEI. This CDR3 region has 13 residues. V lost 7 bases, J lost 5 bases, and 15 bases lay in between. The CDR3 DNA reads TGTGCCAGCACTCTCGAGCAGGCCAACGAGCAGTACTTC. Its translation: CASTLEQANEQYF.

This chain uses TRBV7-8 with TRBJ2-3; 13 nucleotides line up with TRBD2. Per the germline V gene, CDR1 is SGHVS and CDR2 is FQNEAQ. V was clipped by 5 bases and J by 5 bases; unmatched bases: 10. CDR3 length equals 17 residues. CDR3 DNA: TGTGCCAGCAGCCTGAGGACTAGCGGGGGAATGGTAGATACGCAGTATTTT. It specifies CASSLRTSGGMVDTQYF.

Only one count was recorded for this clone. V and J are TRBV6-5 and TRBJ2-7; 8 positions agree with TRBD1. Germline CDR1 is MNHEY and CDR2 is SVGAGI. The length of the CDR3 is 15 residues. V lost 4 bases and J lost 2; bases outside the gene matches: 7. DNA of the CDR3: TGTGCCAGCAGTTCGAGGGACAGGCGCACCTACGAGCAGTACTTC. Translating gives CASSSRDRRTYEQYF.

The chain couples TRBV19 to TRBJ2-5; tentative D call: TRBD1 (6 bases). The CDR3 has 13 residues. The germline V and J ends were trimmed by 4 bases and 1 base, with 7 bases remaining between them. Germline V CDR1 and CDR2: LNHDA, SQIVND (reference sequence). CDR3 nucleotide sequence: TGTGCCAGTAGTACGGACAGCCAAGAGACCCAGTACTTC. Translated: CASSTDSQETQYF. Full variable domain (rest looked up from reference TRBV19 and TRBJ2-5): DGGITQSPKYLFRKEGQNVTLSCEQNLNHDAMYWYRQDPGQGLRLIYYSQIVNDFQKGDIAEGYSVSREKKESFPLTVTSAQKNPTAFYLCASSTDSQETQYFGPGTRLLVL.

This CDR3 reads CASSYIRQVGSYEQYF. The CDR3, as DNA: TGTGCCAGCAGCTACATCCGACAGGTTGGGTCCTACGAGCAGTACTTC. V and J are TRBV11-2 and TRBJ2-7, with D perhaps TRBD1 (6 bases). Trimming left V 4 bases short and J 1 base short, with 17 bases between. The V gene's germline CDR1 is SGHAT and CDR2 FQNNGV. The CDR3 extends over 16 amino acids.

The chain is built from TRBV15 and TRBJ2-5, with 9 bases that match TRBD2. J lost 5 bases, V lost 1 base, and 11 bases had no gene match. Germline CDR1 LNHNV, CDR2 YYDKDF (reference sequence). This CDR3 is built from 17 residues. CDR3 residues: CATSRGSLAGGMETQYF. The CDR3 DNA is TGTGCCACCAGCAGAGGTTCACTAGCGGGCGGAATGGAGACCCAGTACTTC.

This clone was counted once. The chain is built from TRBV6-4 and TRBJ1-5; D perhaps matches TRBD1 (5 bases). CDR3 length equals 16 residues. Trimming pared 3 bases from V and 0 bases from J, leaving 12 bases between. Per the germline V gene, CDR1 is MRHNA and CDR2 is SNTAGT. The CDR3 reads CASSEGEGNSNQPQHF. CDR3 in DNA: TGTGCCAGCAGTGAAGGGGAGGGTAATAGCAATCAGCCCCAGCATTTT.

This chain connects TRBV24-1 to TRBJ1-2; 7 positions match TRBD1. The CDR3 contains 14 residues. J was trimmed by 3 bases and V by 0 bases; bases with no gene match: 0. Germline loops: CDR1 KGHDR, CDR2 SFDVKD. The CDR3 DNA reads TGTGCCACCAGTGATTTGCAGGGGGACTATGGCTACACCTTC. Amino acid sequence: CATSDLQGDYGYTF.

Points on this clone: One end of the junction does not line up with germline, which may come from a read error. V and J are TRBV4-2 and TRBJ2-7; no clear D. CDR3 length equals 17 residues. In germline, CDR1 is LGHNA, CDR2 YNFKEQ. In nucleotides, the CDR3 is TGTGCCTGCAGCCAAAGCTGGCCGCACCGGCGGCTCTACGAGCAGTACTTC. It is translated as CACSQSWPHRRLYEQYF.

The chain couples TRBV19 to TRBJ2-4, with 7 bases that match TRBD2. The CDR3 has 16 residues. V trimming: 9 bases; J trimming: 4 bases; junction bases outside the gene matches: 15. Germline loops: CDR1 LNHDA, CDR2 SQIVND (reference sequence). DNA for the CDR3: TGTGCCAGGAGACAGCGGGGTCCACCCGAAAAAAACATTCAGTACTTC. Protein product: CARRQRGPPEKNIQYF. Using reference TRBV19 and TRBJ2-4 for the parts outside the CDR3, the full variable domain is DGGITQSPKYLFRKEGQNVTLSCEQNLNHDAMYWYRQDPGQGLRLIYYSQIVNDFQKGDIAEGYSVSREKKESFPLTVTSAQKNPTAFYLCARRQRGPPEKNIQYFGAGTRLSVL.

V gene TRBV28 combines with J gene TRBJ1-5; TRBD1 matches at 8 bases. CDR1 MDHEN and CDR2 SYDVKM come from the germline V gene. CDR3 length equals 15 residues. The junction had 3 bases not matched to a gene; V was cut back by 2 bases and J by 3 bases. CDR3 DNA sequence: TGTGCCAGCAGTTTACGACAGGGGAACAATCAGCCCCAGCATTTT. Protein sequence: CASSLRQGNNQPQHF.

V and J are TRBV5-6 and TRBJ2-7; D perhaps matches TRBD1 (6 bases). Looked up from germline, CDR1 is SGHDT and CDR2 is YYEEEE. Trimming shortened V by 4 bases and J by 3 bases, and 11 bases separated the two germline ends. The CDR3 covers 13 residues. The CDR3 sequence is CASSIGQIYEQYF. CDR3 sequence (DNA): TGTGCCAGCAGCATAGGACAGATCTACGAGCAGTACTTC.

This chain uses TRBV19 with TRBJ2-3, with D perhaps TRBD1 (6 bases). This CDR3 spans 13 amino acids. Germline CDR1 is LNHDA and CDR2 is SQIVND (reference sequence). Trimming stripped 5 bases from V and 6 bases from J, with 12 bases between. DNA of the CDR3: TGTGCCAGTAGTCTTAACAGGGTGGATACGCAGTATTTT. It yields the protein CASSLNRVDTQYF.

The chain is built from TRBV5-4 and TRBJ2-1, with a tentative D call TRBD2 (6 bases). V was shortened by 4 bases and J by 3 bases, with 17 bases between the two germline ends. CDR3 length: 16 residues. CDR1 and CDR2 (germline): SGHNT, YYREEE (reference sequence). The CDR3 DNA follows: TGTGCCAGCAGCCCCTGGGGCGGGGCGATCTACAATGAGCAGTTCTTC. Protein product: CASSPWGGAIYNEQFF.

This clone has just one count. The rearrangement uses TRBV6-2 or TRBV6-3 and TRBJ2-5, with 8 bases aligning to TRBD2. The germline CDR1 and CDR2 sequences are MNHEY and SVGEGT. The CDR3 has 15 residues. Unmatched junction bases numbered 5, after V lost 0 bases and J lost 5 bases. The CDR3 DNA is TGTGCCAGCAGTTACTCGGGACTAGTACGGGAGACCCAGTACTTC. Protein product: CASSYSGLVRETQYF.

The V gene is TRBV5-4, the J gene TRBJ2-1; 12 positions agree with TRBD2. With 4 bases clipped from V and 0 bases from J, the junction kept 11 bases outside the gene matches. The CDR3 extends over 19 amino acids. Germline CDR1 SGHNT, CDR2 YYREEE (reference sequence). CDR3 nucleotide sequence: TGTGCCAGCAGCCCGACTAGCGGGGGCCCCACATTCTCCTACAATGAGCAGTTCTTC. As protein: CASSPTSGGPTFSYNEQFF.

V is TRBV19 and J is TRBJ2-3; 9 bases line up with TRBD1. This CDR3 contains 15 residues. V gave up 4 bases and J gave up 4 bases; unmatched junction bases: 6. Germline V CDR1 and CDR2: LNHDA, SQIVND (reference sequence). The CDR3 nucleotides are TGTGCCAGTAGTACCCCGGGACAGGGACCAGATACGCAGTATTTT. Residues: CASSTPGQGPDTQYF.

The J gene is TRBJ2-3, the V gene TRBV5-1; 8 nucleotides align to TRBD2. Germline V gene sequence: CDR1 SGHRS, CDR2 YFSETQ. J gave up 2 bases and V 0 bases, and 8 bases lay outside the gene matches. The CDR3 has 17 residues. The CDR3 DNA is TGCGCCAGCAGCTTGGTGCCCAGCGGGGGAGCCACAGATACGCAGTATTTT. This sequence encodes CASSLVPSGGATDTQYF.

The count of this clone is one. The chain recombines TRBV15 with TRBJ1-2; D not certain. CDR1 is LNHNV, CDR2 YYDKDF, per germline (reference sequence). V shed 0 bases and J shed 8 bases, with 13 bases lying between them. The CDR3 contains 14 residues. DNA of the CDR3: TGTGCCACCAGCAGAGATGGAGCTCAAGGAGGCTACACCTTC. It encodes CATSRDGAQGGYTF.

The V call is TRBV3-1 (or the pseudogene TRBV3-2), the J call TRBJ1-5, with D possibly matching TRBD1 (5 bases). Trimming stripped 0 bases from V and 4 bases from J, with 10 bases between. This CDR3 has 15 amino acids. Germline V gene sequence: CDR1 LGHDT, CDR2 YNNKEL (reference sequence). CDR3 residues: CASSQESGKNQPQHF. Here the CDR3 DNA reads TGTGCCAGCAGCCAAGAGTCAGGGAAGAATCAGCCCCAGCATTTT.

The chain uses TRBV9 and TRBJ1-6, with a tentative D call TRBD1 (5 bases). The germline V and J ends were trimmed by 3 bases and 7 bases, with 11 bases remaining between them. Germline CDR1 is SGDLS and CDR2 is YYNGEE. This CDR3 is 14 amino acids long. CDR3 protein: CASSEEGWNSPLHF. For the CDR3, the DNA is TGTGCCAGCAGCGAGGAGGGGTGGAATTCACCCCTCCACTTT. The complete variable domain, with remaining parts taken from reference TRBV9 and TRBJ1-6, reads DSGVTQTPKHLITATGQRVTLRCSPRSGDLSVYWYQQSLDQGLQFLIQYYNGEERAKGNILERFSAQQFPDLHSELNLSSLELGDSALYFCASSEEGWNSPLHFGNGTRLTVT.

The V and J genes are TRBV11-2 and TRBJ1-2; D is uncertain. Germline V CDR1 and CDR2: SGHAT, FQNNGV. V gave up 4 bases and J gave up 5 bases, with 5 bases separating them. CDR3 length: 11 amino acids. CDR3 protein: CASSSLYGYTF. The CDR3 DNA reads as TGTGCCAGCAGCTCCCTGTATGGCTACACCTTC.

V usage is TRBV4-3 and J usage is TRBJ1-6; TRBD1 agrees at 9 bases. The germline V gene has CDR1 LGHNA and CDR2 YSLEER. The CDR3 loop spans 13 amino acids. The V segment lost 4 bases and the J segment 11 bases; nucleotides outside the gene matches: 3. CDR3 sequence: CASSRDRAPPLHF. For the CDR3, the DNA is TGCGCCAGCAGCCGGGACAGGGCTCCACCCCTCCACTTT.